This is a list of T cell receptor beta chains from one sample in a study of blood T cell repertoires in COVID-19. Here immunoSEQ multiplex PCR was the method, and the copy in TCRdb shows in-frame clones only, minus some. The sample contains about 41,000 clones, around nine tenths of which appear only once. The source material was peripheral blood. These receptors were collected from a man in his 60s with acute or convalescent COVID-19. The CDR3 runs from the conserved cysteine through the conserved F or W. D genes are given only for firm matches. Only part of the rows carry a size: once, few, many, or a class if the clone is expanded.

V	J	size	D	DNA	CDR3
TRBV18	TRBJ2-7	.	TRBD2	TGTGCCAGCTCACCATCGCAGCGGGGGCTCCCCTACGAGCAGTACTTC	CASSPSQRGLPYEQYF
TRBV11-2	TRBJ2-3	.	TRBD2	TGTGCCAGCAGCTTCAGGAGCGGGGGCCGCACAGATACGCAGTATTTT	CASSFRSGGRTDTQYF
TRBV15	TRBJ1-4	once	.	TGTGCCACGGGGCGGCCGAATGAAAAACTGTTTTTT	CATGRPNEKLFF
TRBV27	TRBJ1-1	few	.	TGTGCCAGCAGTTCTTCACAGAACACTGAAGCTTTCTTT	CASSSSQNTEAFF
TRBV7-3	TRBJ1-1	.	TRBD1	TGTGCCAGCAGCTTATGGTCCCTTACAGGGGATGGCACTGAAGCTTTCTTT	CASSLWSLTGDGTEAFF
TRBV28	TRBJ1-6	once	TRBD1	TGTGCCAGCAGTCATCGACAGGGGAGGAGCTCCTATAATTCACCCCTCCACTTT	CASSHRQGRSSYNSPLHF
TRBV24-1	TRBJ2-7	.	.	TGTGCCACCTCAAATAGGGGCTACGAGCAGTACTTC	CATSNRGYEQYF
TRBV12-3/TRBV12-4	TRBJ1-4	few	.	TGTGCCAGCAGCCAAATAGGGAGACTGTTTTTT	CASSQIGRLFF
TRBV19	TRBJ1-1	once	TRBD1	TGTGCCAGTAGTAGAGACAGGGACACTGAAGCTTTCTTT	CASSRDRDTEAFF
TRBV19	TRBJ1-1	few	.	TGTGCCAGTAGCACAGGGAGTCTAGCTGAAGCTTTCTTT	CASSTGSLAEAFF
TRBV5-1	TRBJ2-5	.	.	TGCGCCAGCAGCCCTGGTGGGAGTTATGAGTCAGAGACCCAGTACTTC	CASSPGGSYESETQYF
TRBV19	TRBJ1-2	.	.	TGTGCCAGTAGTATGGCAAACAATGGCTACACCTTC	CASSMANNGYTF
TRBV5-8	TRBJ1-1	.	.	TGTGCCAGCAGCTGGGGTGGGGGGAATGTGAACACTGAAGCTTTCTTT	CASSWGGGNVNTEAFF
TRBV9	TRBJ2-6	.	.	TGTGCCACCAGGCGGACAGGGGCCAACGTCCTGACTTTC	CATRRTGANVLTF
TRBV6-1	TRBJ1-5	.	.	TGTGCCAGCAGTGAATCCGGGGGGGGGCTATGGCCCCAGCATTTT	CASSESGGGLWPQHF
TRBV12-3/TRBV12-4	TRBJ2-1	.	.	TGTGCCAGCAGTTTAGGTTCCTTTAATGAGCAGTTCTTC	CASSLGSFNEQFF
TRBV30	TRBJ1-5	.	.	TGTGCCTGGAGTTTACAGACCCTCAATCAGCCCCAGCATTTT	CAWSLQTLNQPQHF
TRBV11-3	TRBJ2-5	.	TRBD1	TGTGCCAGCAGCACAGGGGTTTGGGAGACCCAGTACTTC	CASSTGVWETQYF
TRBV5-1	TRBJ1-1	.	.	TGCGCCAGCAGCTTGCGGGGGGAAGGAACTGAAGCTTTCTTT	CASSLRGEGTEAFF
TRBV12-3/TRBV12-4	TRBJ1-1	.	.	TGTGCCAGCAGCCCGAACCCCTTAGTTGAAGCTTTCTTT	CASSPNPLVEAFF
TRBV9	TRBJ2-1	.	.	TGTGCCAGCAGCGTATCATGGGCAGGGATCTACAATGAGCAGTTCTTC	CASSVSWAGIYNEQFF
TRBV6-2/TRBV6-3	TRBJ2-7	once	.	TGTGCCAGCAGTTTCCAGAACGAGCAGTACTTC	CASSFQNEQYF
TRBV9	TRBJ1-1	.	TRBD1	TGTGCCAGCAGCGTTACGGACAGGGACGGCACTGAAGCTTTCTTT	CASSVTDRDGTEAFF
TRBV4-3	TRBJ1-6	.	.	TGCGCCAGCAGCCAAGATACTTTGACTGTAAGCTCCTATAATTCACCCCTCCACTTT	CASSQDTLTVSSYNSPLHF
TRBV7-8	TRBJ2-7	.	.	TGTGCCAGCAGCTCAAACTCGGCAGTAGCCACCGAGCAGTACTTC	CASSSNSAVATEQYF
TRBV7-8	TRBJ1-3	.	.	TGTGCCAGCAAACCAAGCCTAAGGGAGTCGGGAAACACCATATATTTT	CASKPSLRESGNTIYF
TRBV4-3	TRBJ1-1	.	.	TGCGCCAGCAGCCACGAGCCTCGAGGTACTGGAGGCACTGAAGCTTTCTTT	CASSHEPRGTGGTEAFF
TRBV4-1	TRBJ1-4	.	.	TGCGCCAGCAGCCAAGATTTGGGGGCGAGGCGTGAAAAACTGTTTTTT	CASSQDLGARREKLFF
TRBV21-1	TRBJ1-1	.	.	TGTGCCAGCAGCAAGAACGCTGGAACAGGGTATACCTTTGAAGCTTTCTTT	CASSKNAGTGYTFEAFF
TRBV30	TRBJ1-6	.	.	TGTGCCTGGAGAGCCTTGGGGGGTTCCTCACCCCTCCACTTT	CAWRALGGSSPLHF
TRBV25-1	TRBJ1-1	.	TRBD1	TGTGCCAGCAGTCCCTCAGGGGGCACTGAAGCTTTCTTT	CASSPSGGTEAFF
TRBV19	TRBJ2-2	.	TRBD1	TGTGCCAGTTCCCCACAGGGGAGAACCGGGGAGCTGTTTTTT	CASSPQGRTGELFF
TRBV5-1	TRBJ1-2	.	.	TGCGCCAGCAGCTCCACCCCGGGGGACTATGGCTACACCTTC	CASSSTPGDYGYTF
TRBV7-2	TRBJ1-1	.	.	TGTGCCAGCAGCTTAGGGGGGGACACTGAAGCTTTCTTT	CASSLGGDTEAFF
TRBV27	TRBJ2-5	.	.	TGTGCCAGCAGAGGCGGGGCCCAAGAGACCCAGTACTTC	CASRGGAQETQYF
TRBV30	TRBJ2-5	.	TRBD2	TGTGCCTGGAGTGGGGGACGGGGGGGCCTGTGGACCCAGTACTTC	CAWSGGRGGLWTQYF
TRBV29-1	TRBJ1-1	.	.	TGCAGCGTTGGCGGCGGGGGATGGGACACTGAAGCTTTCTTT	CSVGGGGWDTEAFF
TRBV6-2/TRBV6-3	TRBJ2-5	once	TRBD2	TGTGCCAGCAGTTACTCGGGACTAGCGGGTCCGAGGGGGCGTAGGGAGACCCAGTACTTC	CASSYSGLAGPRGRRETQYF
TRBV3-1/TRBV3-2	TRBJ2-3	.	.	TGTGCCAGCAGCCAAGCCAGAACAAATACGCAGTATTTT	CASSQARTNTQYF
TRBV9	TRBJ2-3	.	TRBD2	TGTGCCAGCAGCGCGACCGGGACTACCGAAACAGATACGCAGTATTTT	CASSATGTTETDTQYF
TRBV14	TRBJ2-2	.	.	TGTGCCAGCAGCCAATCGACTGTCGGGGAGCTGTTTTTT	CASSQSTVGELFF
TRBV6-5	TRBJ1-2	.	TRBD1	TGTGCCAGCAGTCAACGGGACAGGGGTCACTACACCTTC	CASSQRDRGHYTF
TRBV2	TRBJ1-2	.	.	TGTGCCAGCAGTGTGGCAGATAACTATGGCTACACCTTC	CASSVADNYGYTF
TRBV4-3	TRBJ2-3	.	TRBD2	TGCGCCAGCAGCCAAGGGAGACTAGCGGGGGGCACAGATACGCAGTATTTT	CASSQGRLAGGTDTQYF
TRBV6-5	TRBJ2-1	.	TRBD1	TGTGCCAGCAGTATCGGACAGGGTTTATCGAATTCACAGTTCTTC	CASSIGQGLSNSQFF
TRBV2	TRBJ1-1	.	TRBD1	TGTGCCAGCAGTCGGGGACAGGGGATGAACACTGAAGCTTTCTTT	CASSRGQGMNTEAFF
TRBV27	TRBJ2-1	.	TRBD2	TGTGCCAGCAGTTTCAGACTAGCGGAGTTAAACAATGAGCAGTTCTTC	CASSFRLAELNNEQFF
TRBV24-1	TRBJ2-4	.	.	TGTGCCACCAGTGAAGGGGATCTAGTAGCCAAAAACATTCAGTACTTC	CATSEGDLVAKNIQYF
TRBV18	TRBJ1-3	.	TRBD1	TGTGCCAGCTCACCCGGACAGGGACGAAACACCATATATTTT	CASSPGQGRNTIYF
TRBV2	TRBJ1-6	once	.	TGTGCCAGCAGTGTCTTGGAGTCGTGGAAATATAATTCACCCCTCCACTTT	CASSVLESWKYNSPLHF
TRBV5-1	TRBJ1-1	.	TRBD1	TGCGCCAGCAGCTTAAGGGGGCAGGTCCCGGAAACTGAAGCTTTCTTT	CASSLRGQVPETEAFF
TRBV10-1	TRBJ1-1	.	TRBD1	TGCGCCAGCGGGCCGGGACAGGGGGGGAACACTGAAGCTTTCTTT	CASGPGQGGNTEAFF
TRBV29-1	TRBJ2-7	.	.	TGCAGCGTTGCCTCCTCCAGCGGACCCTACGAGCAGTACTTC	CSVASSSGPYEQYF